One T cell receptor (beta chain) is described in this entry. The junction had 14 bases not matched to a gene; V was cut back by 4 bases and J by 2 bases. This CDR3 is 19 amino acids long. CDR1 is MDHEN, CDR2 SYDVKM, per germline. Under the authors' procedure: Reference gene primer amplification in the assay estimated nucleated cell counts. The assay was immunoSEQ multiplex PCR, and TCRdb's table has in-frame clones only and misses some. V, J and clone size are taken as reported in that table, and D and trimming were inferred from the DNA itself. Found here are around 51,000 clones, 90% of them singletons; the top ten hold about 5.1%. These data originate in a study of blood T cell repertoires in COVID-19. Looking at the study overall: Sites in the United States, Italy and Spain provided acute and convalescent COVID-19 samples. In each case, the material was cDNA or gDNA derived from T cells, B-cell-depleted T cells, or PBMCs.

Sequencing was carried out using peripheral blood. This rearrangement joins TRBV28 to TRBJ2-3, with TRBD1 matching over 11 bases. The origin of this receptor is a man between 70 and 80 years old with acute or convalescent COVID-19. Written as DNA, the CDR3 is TGTGCCAGCAGTTCGGACAGGGGGCCTCTGGACTTGAACACAGATACGCAGTATTTT. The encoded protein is CASSSDRGPLDLNTDTQYF.